This entry lists 31 T cell receptor beta chains sequenced from one sample in a study of blood T cell repertoires in COVID-19. Measured with immunoSEQ multiplex PCR; TCRdb has only the in-frame clones, and not every one. This table holds around 250,000 clones, roughly 89% found once. Material for sequencing was peripheral blood. Receptors were obtained from a man aged 25 to 45 who had recovered from COVID-19.

The V gene is TRBV27, the J gene TRBJ1-5, with 10 nucleotides matching TRBD1. This CDR3 has 14 amino acids. With 4 bases clipped from V and 4 bases from J, the junction kept 1 base outside the gene matches. From germline, CDR1 is MNHEY and CDR2 SMNVEV (reference sequence). The CDR3 region is CASSWTGGNQPQHF. The CDR3 nucleotides read TGTGCCAGCAGTTGGACAGGGGGAAATCAGCCCCAGCATTTT.

The rearrangement uses TRBV7-8 and TRBJ2-7; 9 bases agree with TRBD1. Germline values: CDR1 SGHVS, CDR2 FQNEAQ. J lost 1 base, V lost 5 bases, and 3 bases had no gene match. This CDR3 is 14 amino acids long. CDR3 sequence reads: CASSRDRGSYEQYF. In nucleotides, the CDR3 is TGTGCCAGCAGCCGAGACAGGGGGTCCTACGAGCAGTACTTC. The whole variable domain, filled in from reference TRBV7-8 and TRBJ2-7, reads GAGVSQSPRYKVAKRGQDVALRCDPISGHVSLFWYQQALGQGPEFLTYFQNEAQLDKSGLPSDRFFAERPEGSVSTLKIQRTQQEDSAVYLCASSRDRGSYEQYFGPGTRLTVT.

The genes are TRBV7-8 and TRBJ2-1; 13 bases are a match to TRBD2. The CDR3 loop spans 19 amino acids. Germline V gives CDR1 SGHVS, CDR2 FQNEAQ. V lost 0 bases and J lost 8; bases outside the gene matches: 13. The DNA for the CDR3 is TGTGCCAGCAGCTTAGCACTATACACGACTAGCGGGGGGACCCATGAGCAGTTCTTC. This gives the protein CASSLALYTTSGGTHEQFF. Based on the CDR3 plus reference TRBV7-8 and TRBJ2-1, the full variable domain is GAGVSQSPRYKVAKRGQDVALRCDPISGHVSLFWYQQALGQGPEFLTYFQNEAQLDKSGLPSDRFFAERPEGSVSTLKIQRTQQEDSAVYLCASSLALYTTSGGTHEQFFGPGTRLTVL.

The chain is built from TRBV6-5 and TRBJ1-2; 8 bases are a match to TRBD1. Germline lookup yields CDR1 MNHEY and CDR2 SVGAGI. The CDR3 is 13 residues long. J was trimmed by 3 bases and V by 5 bases; bases with no gene match: 2. The CDR3 DNA reads TGTGCCAGCAGTCCGGACAGGGACTATGGCTACACCTTC. Translated, it gives CASSPDRDYGYTF.

The chain carries TRBV7-2 and TRBJ2-1; D is possibly TRBD1 (6 bases). Germline V gene sequence: CDR1 SGHTA, CDR2 FQGNSA. V shed 4 bases and J shed 7 bases, with 8 bases lying between them. CDR3 length equals 12 residues. CDR3 protein: CASSSGQNEQFF. CDR3 DNA sequence: TGTGCCAGCAGCTCCGGACAGAATGAGCAGTTCTTC.

The CDR3 DNA follows: TGTGCCAGTAGTATAGAAGGAAGGAGGGATCAGCCCCAGCATTTT. The encoded protein is CASSIEGRRDQPQHF. The V call is TRBV19, the J call TRBJ1-5; D is unclear. The V and J ends lost 0 bases and 5 bases respectively, with 11 bases between them. The CDR3 loop spans 15 amino acids. In germline, CDR1 is LNHDA, CDR2 SQIVND (reference sequence).

The chain has TRBV10-2 and TRBJ2-7; D may be TRBD2 (7 bases). CDR3 length equals 13 residues. Germline lookup yields CDR1 WSHSY and CDR2 SAAADI. The V end was cut by 6 bases, the J end by 2 bases, with 11 bases between. The CDR3 DNA reads as TGCGCCAGCAGAGAAGGGGGGGCCTACGAGCAGTACTTC. Amino acids: CASREGGAYEQYF.

The chain combines TRBV11-3 with TRBJ2-1; TRBD1 is a possible D gene (5 bases). Germline values: CDR1 SGHNT, CDR2 YENEEA. V was clipped by 5 bases and J by 15 bases, with 26 bases between them. The CDR3 has 15 amino acids. The DNA for the CDR3 is TGTGCCAGCAGCGCGACCCCAGACAGTAGTCGGCCTCTGTTCTTC. Protein sequence: CASSATPDSSRPLFF. Using reference TRBV11-3 and TRBJ2-1 for the parts outside the CDR3, the full variable domain is EAGVVQSPRYKIIEKKQPVAFWCNPISGHNTLYWYLQNLGQGPELLIRYENEEAVDDSQLPKDRFSAERLKGVDSTLKIQPAELGDSAVYLCASSATPDSSRPLFFGPGTRLTVL.

The chain recombines TRBV4-1 with TRBJ2-7, with D perhaps TRBD2 (6 bases). The V gene's germline CDR1 is MGHRA and CDR2 YSYEKL. Trimming cost V 1 base and J 1 base, with 14 bases left between them. CDR3 size: 16 residues. The CDR3 region is CASSQVGGTPSYEQYF. DNA of the CDR3: TGCGCCAGCAGCCAAGTCGGCGGGACTCCTTCCTACGAGCAGTACTTC.

The chain links TRBV6-5 to TRBJ1-3; 10 bases agree with TRBD1. Trimming removed 5 bases from V and 10 bases from J; junction bases left unmatched: 5. Germline lookup yields CDR1 MNHEY and CDR2 SVGAGI. The CDR3 consists of 13 residues. The CDR3: CASSRTGGETIYF. The CDR3 bases are TGTGCCAGCAGTCGGACAGGGGGGGAGACCATATATTTT.

The V call is TRBV2, the J call TRBJ1-1; TRBD1 might be the D (6 bases). CDR3 length equals 15 residues. V lost 4 bases, J lost 10 bases, and 22 bases lay in between. CDR1 is SNHLY and CDR2 is FYNNEI in the germline V gene. The CDR3 DNA is TGTGCCAGCAGTGTCGCAATTCGGGGGGCAGTGAGAGCTTTCTTT. Translating gives CASSVAIRGAVRAFF.

The J gene is TRBJ1-5, the V gene TRBV7-9; D is unresolved. CDR1 and CDR2 from the germline V gene are SEHNR and FQNEAQ (reference sequence). Trimming shortened V by 4 bases and J by 2 bases, and 9 bases separated the two germline ends. The CDR3 has 14 amino acids. Here the CDR3 reads CASSSRGGNQPQHF. CDR3 bases: TGTGCCAGCAGCTCCCGAGGAGGCAATCAGCCCCAGCATTTT.

The chain has TRBV6-2 or TRBV6-3 and TRBJ1-4, with TRBD1 matching over 11 bases. Trimming at V came to 6 bases and at J to 7 bases, leaving 7 bases not matched to a gene. The length of the CDR3 is 15 residues. CDR1 and CDR2 (germline): MNHEY, SVGEGT. CDR3 nucleotides: TGTGCCAGCAGCGACCGGACAGGGGGCATTGAAAAACTGTTTTTT. Translated, it gives CASSDRTGGIEKLFF.

V and J are TRBV27 and TRBJ2-2, with a tentative D call TRBD1 (5 bases). The germline CDR1 and CDR2 sequences are MNHEY and SMNVEV (reference sequence). V lost 6 bases, J lost 0 bases, and 11 bases lay in between. The CDR3 sequence is 15 residues long. CDR3 DNA: TGTGCCAGCAGCCCACGACAGCCGAACACCGGGGAGCTGTTTTTT. It translates to CASSPRQPNTGELFF.

V usage is TRBV19 and J usage is TRBJ1-5; maybe TRBD1 (6 bases). The ends were cut back, 4 bases at V and 9 bases at J, with 19 bases in the middle. Germline V lookup: CDR1 LNHDA, CDR2 SQIVND (reference sequence). This CDR3 is 15 amino acids long. The DNA for the CDR3 is TGTGCCAGTAGTACAAAATGGACAGTGGTGATGCCCCAGCATTTT. Amino acid sequence: CASSTKWTVVMPQHF.

The chain has TRBV6-5 and TRBJ1-5; D remains ambiguous. Trimming stripped 3 bases from V and 3 bases from J, with 15 bases between. The CDR3 has 16 amino acids. Germline-derived CDR1 and CDR2 are MNHEY and SVGAGI. The CDR3, as DNA: TGTGCCAGCAGTTATCTAAGGCGGATAGACAATCAGCCCCAGCATTTT. Translating gives CASSYLRRIDNQPQHF.

Only one count was recorded for this clone. The chain is built from TRBV4-1 and TRBJ2-6; the match to TRBD2 covers 9 bases. This CDR3 comprises 18 residues. Germline CDR1 MGHRA, CDR2 YSYEKL. Trimming at V came to 1 base and at J to 3 bases, leaving 7 bases not matched to a gene. CDR3 DNA sequence: TGCGCCAGCAGCCAAGCACCGGGACTAGCTAGTGGGGCCAACGTCCTGACTTTC. Protein: CASSQAPGLASGANVLTF.

The chain combines TRBV30 with TRBJ1-5; D might be TRBD1 (5 bases). The CDR3 runs to 15 residues. Germline CDR1 reads GTSNPN; CDR2 reads SVGIG (reference sequence). V was pared by 3 bases and J by 0 bases, with 12 bases between. The CDR3 sequence: CAWSPGLNSNQPQHF. Written as DNA, the CDR3 is TGTGCCTGGAGCCCGGGACTCAATAGCAATCAGCCCCAGCATTTT.

The chain links TRBV28 to TRBJ1-1; D gene uncertain. With 4 bases removed from V and 4 bases from J, the gap between germline ends came to 16 bases. The CDR3 runs 15 residues. The germline CDR1 and CDR2 sequences are MDHEN and SYDVKM. CDR3 protein: CASSSEGLRGTEAFF. The CDR3 nucleotides are TGTGCCAGCAGTTCTGAGGGTCTAAGAGGCACTGAAGCTTTCTTT.

The gene calls are TRBV2 and TRBJ2-5, with 9 bases aligning to TRBD2. The CDR3 totals 16 residues. The germline V gene encodes CDR1 SNHLY and CDR2 FYNNEI. Trimming cost V 4 bases and J 3 bases; bases outside gene matches: 9. Written as DNA, the CDR3 is TGTGCCAGCAGTGTACCGCGGGGGGGTTGGGAAGAGACCCAGTACTTC. It specifies CASSVPRGGWEETQYF.

J is TRBJ2-1 and V is TRBV2, with 9 bases that match TRBD2. Germline CDR1 and CDR2: SNHLY and FYNNEI. V lost 6 bases and J lost 8; bases outside the gene matches: 17. CDR3 length equals 17 residues. This CDR3 reads CASSGRLGLAGTDEQFF. The CDR3 DNA follows: TGTGCCAGCAGCGGAAGGCTCGGGCTAGCGGGGACCGATGAGCAGTTCTTC. The whole variable domain, remainder taken from reference TRBV2 and TRBJ2-1, is EPEVTQTPSHQVTQMGQEVILRCVPISNHLYFYWYRQILGQKVEFLVSFYNNEISEKSEIFDDQFSVERPDGSNFTLKIRSTKLEDSAMYFCASSGRLGLAGTDEQFFGPGTRLTVL.

The chain is built from TRBV7-6 and TRBJ2-6, with D tentatively TRBD1 (5 bases). Germline CDR1 reads SGHVS; CDR2 reads FNYEAQ. The CDR3 sequence is 14 residues long. Trimming took off 1 base at V and 5 bases at J, with 6 bases between the two ends. This CDR3 reads CASSLGGRANVLTF. The CDR3, as DNA: TGTGCCAGCAGCTTAGGGGGCCGGGCCAACGTCCTGACTTTC.

This chain links TRBV9 with TRBJ1-2, with a weak D call TRBD1 (5 bases). Trimming shortened V by 4 bases and J by 1 base, and 11 bases separated the two germline ends. The CDR3 extends over 14 amino acids. CDR1 and CDR2 from the germline V gene are SGDLS and YYNGEE. CDR3 sequence reads: CASSPNRNNYGYTF. CDR3 sequence (DNA): TGTGCCAGCAGCCCTAACAGGAATAACTATGGCTACACCTTC.

The chain couples TRBV11-3 to TRBJ2-5, with TRBD2 identical over 8 bases. The length of the CDR3 is 16 residues. From germline, CDR1 is SGHNT and CDR2 YENEEA. Trimming cost V 5 bases and J 5 bases; bases outside gene matches: 13. The CDR3 nucleotides read TGTGCCAGCAGCGCGGGGGGCGGGGTTGAGGCGGAGACCCAGTACTTC. It codes for CASSAGGGVEAETQYF.

V is TRBV14 and J is TRBJ2-7, with TRBD1 as a possible D gene (7 bases). The germline V gene encodes CDR1 SGHDN and CDR2 FVKESK. V shed 6 bases and J shed 2 bases, with 14 bases lying between them. The CDR3 runs to 14 residues. DNA of the CDR3: TGTGCCAGCAGTCATCAGGGGGGACCCTACGAGCAGTACTTC. Translation: CASSHQGGPYEQYF.

The V and J genes are TRBV7-2 and TRBJ2-2, with TRBD1 matching 7 bases. The germline CDR1 and CDR2 sequences are SGHTA and FQGNSA. CDR3 length: 18 residues. V lost 0 bases, J lost 2 bases, and 9 bases stayed unmatched. For the CDR3, the DNA is TGTGCCAGCAGCTTAGCGACAGGGCTCACAACCAACACCGGGGAGCTGTTTTTT. Translation: CASSLATGLTTNTGELFF. The full variable domain, completed using reference TRBV7-2 and TRBJ2-2, is GAGVSQSPSNKVTEKGKDVELRCDPISGHTALYWYRQSLGQGLEFLIYFQGNSAPDKSGLPSDRFSAERTGGSVSTLTIQRTQQEDSAVYLCASSLATGLTTNTGELFFGEGSRLTVL.

The V call is TRBV6-1, the J call TRBJ1-2; D is possibly TRBD1 (5 bases). The V end lost 0 bases, the J end lost 13 bases, and 18 bases lay between the germline ends. The CDR3 is 14 residues long. The germline CDR1 and CDR2 sequences are MNHNS and SASEGT. The DNA of the CDR3 is TGTGCCAGCAGTGAAGCGCATCAACAATTCGACAGCACCTTC. It is translated as CASSEAHQQFDSTF.

The chain carries TRBV3-1 (or the pseudogene TRBV3-2) and TRBJ1-4, with TRBD1 identical over 8 bases. V lost 4 bases, J lost 5 bases, and 6 bases stayed unmatched. The V gene's germline CDR1 is LGHDT and CDR2 YNNKEL (reference sequence). The CDR3 is 15 residues long. Here the CDR3 DNA reads TGTGCCAGCAGCCCGAACCGGGACAGGAATGAAAAACTGTTTTTT. The encoded protein is CASSPNRDRNEKLFF.

This clone was seen only a few times. The chain combines TRBV30 with TRBJ2-3; TRBD1 agrees at 11 bases. The V and J ends lost 7 bases and 5 bases, in that order; junction bases with no gene match: 5. The length of the CDR3 is 13 residues. Germline CDR1 reads GTSNPN; CDR2 reads SVGIG (reference sequence). The CDR3 loop reads CAFPGQGGDTQYF. The CDR3 DNA reads TGTGCCTTTCCGGGACAGGGGGGAGATACGCAGTATTTT.

This chain connects TRBV10-1 to TRBJ2-1, with 11 bases fitting TRBD1. Trimming took 4 bases from V and 6 from J; bases not matched to a gene: 8. The CDR3 is made up of 16 amino acids. From germline, CDR1 is WNHNN and CDR2 SYGVQD (reference sequence). CDR3 in amino acids: CASSAGQGAPVNEQFF. As DNA, the CDR3 is TGCGCCAGCAGTGCTGGACAGGGGGCGCCGGTCAATGAGCAGTTCTTC.

The chain's CDR3 is CAWVGEAKNIQYF. Written as DNA, the CDR3 is TGTGCCTGGGTTGGGGAGGCCAAAAACATTCAGTACTTC. The rearrangement links TRBV30 to TRBJ2-4; possible D gene TRBD2, 5 bases. V was clipped by 5 bases and J by 1 base, with 9 bases between them. This CDR3 region has 13 residues. From germline, CDR1 is GTSNPN and CDR2 SVGIG (reference sequence).